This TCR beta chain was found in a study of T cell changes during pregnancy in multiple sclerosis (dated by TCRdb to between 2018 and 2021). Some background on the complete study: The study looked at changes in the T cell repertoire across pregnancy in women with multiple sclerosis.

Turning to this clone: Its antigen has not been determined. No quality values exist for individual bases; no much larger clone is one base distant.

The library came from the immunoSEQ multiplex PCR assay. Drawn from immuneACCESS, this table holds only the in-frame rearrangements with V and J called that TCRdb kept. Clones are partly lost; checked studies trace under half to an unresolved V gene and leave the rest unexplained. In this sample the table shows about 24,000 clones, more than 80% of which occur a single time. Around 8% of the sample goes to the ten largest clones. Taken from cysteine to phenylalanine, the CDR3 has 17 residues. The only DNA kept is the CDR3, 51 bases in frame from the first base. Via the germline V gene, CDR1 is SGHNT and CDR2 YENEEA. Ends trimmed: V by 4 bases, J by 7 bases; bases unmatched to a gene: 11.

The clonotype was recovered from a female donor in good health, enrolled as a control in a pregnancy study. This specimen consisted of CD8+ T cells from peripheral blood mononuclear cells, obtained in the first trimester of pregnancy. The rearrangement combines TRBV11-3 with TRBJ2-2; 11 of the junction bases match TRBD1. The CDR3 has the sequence CASSSPGDRGLSGELFF. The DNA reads TGTGCCAGCAGCTCACCGGGGGACAGGGGGTTAAGCGGGGAGCTGTTTTTT.